This TCR beta chain was captured in a study of blood T cells in healthy people across ages. In the study overall: T cells yielded about one barcoded beta molecule per two cells through template switching. Regarding the study as a whole: Diversity estimates from one million T cells were considered underestimates. Age showed a roughly linear inverse relationship with TCR beta diversity per million T cells.

Using a J-beta primer mix together with a sample-barcoded 5' primer, a second PCR was run for 7 to 11 cycles. Via MiXCR, TCRdb re-called the 5' RACE reads, giving one row per CDR3 protein. The sample yields approximately 800,000 distinct CDR3 sequences, roughly 24% seen once. This clonotype came up a few times. What it binds is unknown. Every donor contributed 7.5 to 10 milliliters of peripheral blood by blood draw. The ends were cut back, 5 bases at V and 9 bases at J, with 26 bases in the middle. Looked up from germline, CDR1 is SGHNT and CDR2 is YENEEA. The CDR3 sequence is 16 residues long. In addition, the sample was reused for a study of T cells of mothers and their children.

The receptor's source is a boy aged 10-17 years in good health. The chain links TRBV11-3 to TRBJ2-7, with a possible D match to TRBD1 (6 bases). Source material: blood. CDR3 sequence: CASSASGQSSQGPQYF. The CDR3 region has the DNA TGTGCCAGCAGCGCAAGCGGACAGTCTTCCCAAGGGCCGCAGTACTTC.